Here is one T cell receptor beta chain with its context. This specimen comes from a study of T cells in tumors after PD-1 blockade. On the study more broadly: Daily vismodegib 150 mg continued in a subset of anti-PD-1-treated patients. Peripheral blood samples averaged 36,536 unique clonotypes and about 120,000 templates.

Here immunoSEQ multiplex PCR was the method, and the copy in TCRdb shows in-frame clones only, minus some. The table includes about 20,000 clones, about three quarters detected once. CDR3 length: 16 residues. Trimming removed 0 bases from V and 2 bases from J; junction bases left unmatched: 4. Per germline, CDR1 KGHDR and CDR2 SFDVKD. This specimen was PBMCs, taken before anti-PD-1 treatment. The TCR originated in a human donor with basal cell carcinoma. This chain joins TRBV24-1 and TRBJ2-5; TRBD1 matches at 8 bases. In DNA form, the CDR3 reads TGTGCCACCAGTGATTTGGGGGGGACAGGACAAGAGACCCAGTACTTC. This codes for CATSDLGGTGQETQYF.